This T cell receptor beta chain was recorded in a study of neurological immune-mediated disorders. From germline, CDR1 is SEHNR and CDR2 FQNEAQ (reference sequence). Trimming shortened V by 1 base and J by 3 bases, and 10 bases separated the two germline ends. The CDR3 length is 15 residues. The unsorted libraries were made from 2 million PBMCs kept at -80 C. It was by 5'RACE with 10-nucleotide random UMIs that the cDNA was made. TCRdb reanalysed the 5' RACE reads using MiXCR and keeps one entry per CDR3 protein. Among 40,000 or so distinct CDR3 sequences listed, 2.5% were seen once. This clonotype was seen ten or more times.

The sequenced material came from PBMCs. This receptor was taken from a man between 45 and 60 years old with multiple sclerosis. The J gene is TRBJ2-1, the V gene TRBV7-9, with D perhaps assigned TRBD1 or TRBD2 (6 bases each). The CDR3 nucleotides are TGTGCCAGCAGCTTAGGGGGGGACAACTACAATGAGCAGTTCTTC. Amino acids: CASSLGGDNYNEQFF. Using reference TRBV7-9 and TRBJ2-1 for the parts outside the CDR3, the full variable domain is DTGVSQNPRHKITKRGQNVTFRCDPISEHNRLYWYRQTLGQGPEFLTYFQNEAQLEKSRLLSDRFSAERPKGSFSTLEIQRTEQGDSAMYLCASSLGGDNYNEQFFGPGTRLTVL.